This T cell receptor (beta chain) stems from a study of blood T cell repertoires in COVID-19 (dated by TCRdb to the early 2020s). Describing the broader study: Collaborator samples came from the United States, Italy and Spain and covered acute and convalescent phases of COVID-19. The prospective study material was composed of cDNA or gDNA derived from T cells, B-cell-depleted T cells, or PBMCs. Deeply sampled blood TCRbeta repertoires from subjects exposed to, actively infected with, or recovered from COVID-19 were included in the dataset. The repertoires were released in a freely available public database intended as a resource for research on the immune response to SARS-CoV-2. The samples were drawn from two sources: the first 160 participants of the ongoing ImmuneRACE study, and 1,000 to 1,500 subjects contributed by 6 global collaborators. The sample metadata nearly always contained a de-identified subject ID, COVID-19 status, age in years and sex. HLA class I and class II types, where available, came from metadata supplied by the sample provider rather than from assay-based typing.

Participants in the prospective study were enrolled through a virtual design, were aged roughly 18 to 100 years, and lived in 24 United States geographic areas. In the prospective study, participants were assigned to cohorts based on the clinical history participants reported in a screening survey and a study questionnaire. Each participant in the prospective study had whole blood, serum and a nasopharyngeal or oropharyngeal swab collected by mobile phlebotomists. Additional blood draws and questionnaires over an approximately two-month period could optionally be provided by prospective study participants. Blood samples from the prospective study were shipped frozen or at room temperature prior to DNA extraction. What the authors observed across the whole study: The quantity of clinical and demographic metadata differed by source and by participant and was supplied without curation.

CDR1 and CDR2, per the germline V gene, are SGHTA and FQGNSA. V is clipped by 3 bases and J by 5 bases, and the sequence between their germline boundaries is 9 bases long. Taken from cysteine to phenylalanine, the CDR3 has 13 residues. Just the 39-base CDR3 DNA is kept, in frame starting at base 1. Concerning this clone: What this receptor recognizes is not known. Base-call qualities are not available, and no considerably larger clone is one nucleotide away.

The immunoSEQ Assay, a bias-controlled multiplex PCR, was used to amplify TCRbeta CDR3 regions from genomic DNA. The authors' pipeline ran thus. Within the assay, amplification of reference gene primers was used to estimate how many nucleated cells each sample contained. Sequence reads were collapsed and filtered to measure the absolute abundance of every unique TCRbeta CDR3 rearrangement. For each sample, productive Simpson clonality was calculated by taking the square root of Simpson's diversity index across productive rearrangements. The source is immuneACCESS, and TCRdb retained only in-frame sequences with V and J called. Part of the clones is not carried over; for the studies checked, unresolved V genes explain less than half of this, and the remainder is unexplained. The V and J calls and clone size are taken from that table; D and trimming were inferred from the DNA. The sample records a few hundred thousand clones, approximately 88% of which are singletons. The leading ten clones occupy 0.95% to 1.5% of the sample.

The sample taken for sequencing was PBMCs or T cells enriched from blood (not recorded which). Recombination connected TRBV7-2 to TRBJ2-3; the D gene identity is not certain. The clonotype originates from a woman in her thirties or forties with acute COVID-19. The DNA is TGTGCCAGCAGCTTTCCCCCCCTAGATACGCAGTATTTT. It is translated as CASSFPPLDTQYF.